The T cell receptor beta chain described here comes from a study of control samples from healthy donors and cancer patients. Some clones are missing from TCRdb's copy, which holds only in-frame ones; the method was immunoSEQ multiplex PCR. The sample lists 75,000 to 95,000 clones, approximately 84% occurring once. The V end lost 0 bases, the J end lost 7 bases, and 12 bases lay between the germline ends. This CDR3 spans 14 amino acids. The germline V gene encodes CDR1 MNHEY and CDR2 SVGAGI. The chain employs TRBV6-5 and TRBJ1-2; D remains unclear. Sample: PBMCs. The TCR was taken from a man between 65 and 80 years old with lung cancer. The CDR3 region has the DNA TGTGCCAGCAGTTACTCGATAGGGATTTCTGGCTACACCTTC. The encoded protein is CASSYSIGISGYTF.